This T cell receptor (beta chain) was sequenced for a study of T-cell reconstitution after alpha-beta-depleted transplantation in children (dated by TCRdb to about 2016). In terms of the full investigation: Using TCR repertoire profiling, the study quantitatively followed how T-cell immune reconstitution unfolded in children after TCRalphabeta/CD19-depleted allogeneic hematopoietic cell transplantation. Broad study findings and their caveats: Hyperexpanded clone frequencies declined over subsequent months; after one year, T-cell counts and TCRbeta diversity were mostly attributed to newly produced T cells. The apparently early alphabetaT-cell count recovery about two months after transplant was reportedly dependent on only several hundred rapidly expanded clones derived from non-depleted graft cells. In some patients, high TCRbeta diversity at day 60 was attributed to recipient T cells and intrathymic progenitors that had survived conditioning.

To prepare the library, PCR was applied. The sequencer was an Illumina HiSeq 2500. TCR library preparation used molecular barcoding, with unique molecular identifiers applied to normalize quantification of the TCRbeta repertoire. TCRdb took the public reads, trimmed them with fastp at Q25, ran MiXCR for clone calling and kept in-frame beta chains. Each record represents a unique CDR3 protein, reported with the most common genes and DNA among its rows. The sample table records roughly 100,000 distinct CDR3 sequences; 7.5% to 9% of these occur just once. About a sixth of the sample goes to the ten largest clones. The sample's treatment or condition label is to be understood as: allogeneic hematopoietic cell transplantation with graft depleted of TCRalphabeta T cells and CD19 B cells. TCRalphabeta/CD19-depleted allogeneic hematopoietic cell grafts were given to the transplant recipients, all of whom were children.

This clonotype was detected a few times. It has no known antigen specificity. No much larger clone is present one base from it, and per-base qualities are unavailable. V loses 2 bases, J loses 3 bases, and the germline ends lie 11 bases apart. The CDR3 goes from the cysteine to the phenylalanine over 15 residues. This entry keeps only the CDR3 DNA: 45 bases, framed from base 1. The sample in question was PBMCs, obtained before TCRalphabeta/CD19-depleted stem cell transplant. The sequence was obtained from a boy younger than 10 with acute lymphoblastic leukemia, due to receive a stem cell transplant. The sequence links TRBV12-3 or TRBV12-4 to TRBJ1-5, with no confidently assigned D gene. The DNA is TGTGCCAGCAGTTTAAGTTCGATACTCAATCAGCCCCAGCATTTT. It is translated as CASSLSSILNQPQHF.